These 27 T cell receptor beta chains were all obtained from the same sample, sequenced in a study of blood T cell repertoires in COVID-19. Some clones are missing from TCRdb's copy, which holds only in-frame ones; the method was immunoSEQ multiplex PCR. The sample has approximately 480,000 clones, 89% seen once. Source material: peripheral blood. All receptors come from a man in his late teens or twenties with COVID-19, enrolled during active disease.

The chain carries TRBV7-9 and TRBJ1-5; TRBD1 might be the D (5 bases). Germline assignment: CDR1 SEHNR and CDR2 FQNEAQ (reference sequence). Trimming stripped 3 bases from V and 4 bases from J, with 16 bases between. This CDR3 comprises 16 residues. The CDR3 protein is CASSFFGDGGNQPQHF. Written as DNA, the CDR3 is TGTGCCAGCAGCTTTTTTGGAGACGGGGGGAATCAGCCCCAGCATTTT.

This chain uses TRBV7-9 with TRBJ2-5; possibly TRBD2 for D (7 bases). The germline V and J ends were trimmed by 0 bases and 5 bases, with 10 bases remaining between them. The CDR3 spans 14 residues. The germline CDR1 and CDR2 sequences are SEHNR and FQNEAQ (reference sequence). The CDR3 DNA sequence: TGTGCCAGCAGCTTAGCCGGGGGGCACGAGACCCAGTACTTC. Translation: CASSLAGGHETQYF.

The genes are TRBV5-1 and TRBJ2-2; D is undetermined. This CDR3 has 13 residues. The V gene's germline CDR1 is SGHRS and CDR2 YFSETQ. V shed 4 bases and J shed 3 bases, with 7 bases lying between them. CDR3 nucleotides: TGCGCCAGCAGCATAGCTTACACCGGGGAGCTGTTTTTT. It yields the protein CASSIAYTGELFF.

This chain connects TRBV7-9 to TRBJ2-1; 9 nucleotides match TRBD2. Losses at the gene ends were 6 bases for V and 9 bases for J; bases not matched to a gene: 12. From germline, CDR1 is SEHNR and CDR2 FQNEAQ (reference sequence). The CDR3 spans 15 residues. The CDR3 loop reads CASSLAVAGDSEQFF. Written as DNA, the CDR3 is TGTGCCAGCAGTCTAGCTGTAGCGGGGGATAGTGAGCAGTTCTTC.

The rearrangement joins TRBV5-1 to TRBJ2-7; tentative D call: TRBD1 (6 bases). Germline V gene lookup returns CDR1 SGHRS and CDR2 YFSETQ. CDR3 length equals 16 residues. Deletions cut 3 bases from V and 0 bases from J, with 16 bases between. This CDR3 reads CASSSGQGFLSYEQYF. In nucleotides, the CDR3 is TGCGCCAGCAGCTCGGGGCAGGGGTTCCTCTCCTACGAGCAGTACTTC. Filled out from reference TRBV5-1 and TRBJ2-7, the complete variable domain reads KAGVTQTPRYLIKTRGQQVTLSCSPISGHRSVSWYQQTPGQGLQFLFEYFSETQRNKGNFPGRFSGRQFSNSRSEMNVSTLELGDSALYLCASSSGQGFLSYEQYFGPGTRLTVT.

V gene TRBV2 combines with J gene TRBJ2-7; TRBD2 matches 16 bases. The CDR3 contains 16 residues. Germline values: CDR1 SNHLY, CDR2 FYNNEI. The trim removed 8 bases at V and 6 bases at J, leaving 10 bases unmatched. The CDR3 DNA sequence: TGTGCCAGCGCTAGACCGGGACTAGCGGGAGGGAGCGAGCAGTACTTC. Its translation: CASARPGLAGGSEQYF.

The chain has TRBV5-8 and TRBJ2-7; the match to TRBD2 covers 11 bases. This CDR3 region has 18 residues. V lost 5 bases to trimming and J lost 5 bases; unmatched junction nucleotides: 18. The germline gives CDR1 SGHTS, CDR2 YDEGEE. CDR3 protein: CASRTQLGLLAGDNEQYF. In DNA form, the CDR3 reads TGTGCCAGCAGAACCCAACTGGGCCTACTAGCGGGGGATAACGAGCAGTACTTC.

The rearrangement links TRBV19 to TRBJ2-2; D gene unclear. The CDR3 is made up of 16 amino acids. Germline V gene data show CDR1 as LNHDA and CDR2 as SQIVND (reference sequence). Trimming cost V 8 bases and J 0 bases, with 16 bases left between them. The CDR3 is CASYREPVANTGELFF. The CDR3 region has the DNA TGTGCCAGTTACCGCGAGCCCGTCGCGAACACCGGGGAGCTGTTTTTT.

The chain links TRBV18 to TRBJ2-7, with a weak D call TRBD2 (5 bases). The V gene's germline CDR1 is KGHSH and CDR2 LQKENI. V dropped 2 bases and J dropped 4 bases, with 9 bases sitting between them. The CDR3 loop spans 13 amino acids. The CDR3, as DNA: TGTGCCAGCTCACCAGCTAGCAGTTACGAGCAGTACTTC. Amino acid sequence: CASSPASSYEQYF.

The chain couples TRBV10-2 to TRBJ1-2, with D possibly being TRBD1 (6 bases). CDR1 is WSHSY and CDR2 is SAAADI in the germline V gene. V gave up 8 bases and J gave up 4 bases, with 17 bases separating them. This CDR3 has 14 residues. The CDR3: CASRQGLLTYGYTF. Here the CDR3 DNA reads TGCGCCAGCCGCCAGGGGCTCCTAACCTATGGCTACACCTTC.

This clone was found once. The chain employs TRBV15 and TRBJ2-7; D not certain. V gave up 1 base and J gave up 6 bases, with 4 bases separating them. This CDR3 region has 11 residues. Germline values: CDR1 LNHNV, CDR2 YYDKDF (reference sequence). This CDR3 reads CATSRGGEQYF. The CDR3 DNA is TGTGCCACCAGCAGAGGAGGCGAGCAGTACTTC.

This clone was seen a few times. This chain links TRBV7-9 with TRBJ2-1; 7 bases are shared with TRBD1. V shed 4 bases, J shed 0 bases, and the junction held 9 bases outside the gene matches. Germline V CDR1 and CDR2: SEHNR, FQNEAQ (reference sequence). The CDR3 totals 17 residues. DNA of the CDR3: TGTGCCAGCAGCTACCGGGACAGTTCCCGCTCCTACAATGAGCAGTTCTTC. Amino acid sequence: CASSYRDSSRSYNEQFF.

V and J are TRBV11-2 and TRBJ2-5; D not certain. CDR1 SGHAT and CDR2 FQNNGV come from the germline V gene. CDR3 size: 15 residues. Trimming stripped 1 base from V and 4 bases from J, with 13 bases between. As DNA, the CDR3 is TGTGCCAGCAGCTTAGCGGTCCCGCGAGGAGAGACCCAGTACTTC. It specifies CASSLAVPRGETQYF.

The rearrangement links TRBV2 to TRBJ2-1; 16 bases align to TRBD2. Germline-derived CDR1 and CDR2 are SNHLY and FYNNEI. V dropped 7 bases and J dropped 13; count of bases not matched to a gene: 13. The CDR3 is made up of 16 amino acids. The CDR3 nucleotides are TGTGCCAGCACAGAGGTCGGGACTAGCGGGAGGGCCGAACAGTTCTTC. Translated, it gives CASTEVGTSGRAEQFF. Complete variable domain (other parts from reference TRBV2 and TRBJ2-1): EPEVTQTPSHQVTQMGQEVILRCVPISNHLYFYWYRQILGQKVEFLVSFYNNEISEKSEIFDDQFSVERPDGSNFTLKIRSTKLEDSAMYFCASTEVGTSGRAEQFFGPGTRLTVL.

This clone was counted a single time. The chain joins TRBV6-5 to TRBJ2-1, with 8 bases lining up with TRBD2. The CDR3 contains 15 residues. Germline V gene lookup returns CDR1 MNHEY and CDR2 SVGAGI. Losses at the gene ends were 6 bases for V and 6 bases for J; bases not matched to a gene: 10. This CDR3 is CASRGAGGPANEQFF. For the CDR3, the DNA is TGTGCCAGCAGGGGGGCGGGGGGCCCCGCCAATGAGCAGTTCTTC.

The chain carries TRBV4-1 and TRBJ2-2; D unresolved. This CDR3 contains 15 residues. V was cut by 0 bases and J by 0 bases, with 5 bases left in between. Germline CDR1 is MGHRA and CDR2 is YSYEKL. CDR3 region: CASSQEGTNTGELFF. The CDR3 DNA reads TGCGCCAGCAGCCAAGAGGGCACGAACACCGGGGAGCTGTTTTTT.

The genes are TRBV6-4 and TRBJ2-1, with 8 bases matching TRBD2. Germline-derived CDR1 and CDR2 are MRHNA and SNTAGT. V was clipped by 0 bases and J by 3 bases; unmatched bases: 4. The CDR3 length is 16 residues. The CDR3 DNA sequence: TGTGCCAGCAGTGACTCTACGGGGGGGCTCTACAATGAGCAGTTCTTC. Translating it yields CASSDSTGGLYNEQFF.

V and J are TRBV12-3 or TRBV12-4 and TRBJ1-2, with D possibly being TRBD1 (5 bases). The CDR3 totals 11 residues. V was clipped by 9 bases and J by 7 bases, with 12 bases between them. DNA of the CDR3: TGTGCCAGTTACGGGGGGAGTGGCTACACCTTC. Its protein is CASYGGSGYTF.

This chain joins TRBV18 and TRBJ2-3; 7 bases align to TRBD2. V shed 4 bases and J 6 bases; nucleotides not matched to a gene: 4. The germline CDR1 and CDR2 sequences are KGHSH and LQKENI. The CDR3 is made up of 13 amino acids. The CDR3 here is CASSRRGMDTQYF. CDR3 DNA: TGTGCCAGCTCACGGCGGGGGATGGATACGCAGTATTTT.

The chain joins TRBV10-2 to TRBJ2-2; D is unresolved. Germline V CDR1 and CDR2: WSHSY, SAAADI. CDR3 length: 16 amino acids. The V end lost 3 bases, the J end lost 2 bases, and 13 bases lay between the germline ends. CDR3 nucleotides: TGCGCCAGCAGTGACGTTATTTACACCAACACCGGGGAGCTGTTTTTT. Its protein is CASSDVIYTNTGELFF.

In its sample, this clone was seen a few times. V is TRBV7-9 and J is TRBJ2-5, with TRBD2 matching over 10 bases. V was clipped by 5 bases and J by 5 bases; unmatched bases: 11. Looked up from germline, CDR1 is SEHNR and CDR2 is FQNEAQ (reference sequence). The CDR3 extends over 16 amino acids. CDR3 bases: TGTGCCAGCAGCGCACACCCACTAGCGGGGAGGGAGACCCAGTACTTC. This translates into CASSAHPLAGRETQYF.

In its sample, this clone was seen once. This sequence joins TRBV7-2 and TRBJ2-3; 11 positions agree with TRBD2. Germline V gives CDR1 SGHTA, CDR2 FQGNSA. Trimming cost V 4 bases and J 4 bases; bases outside gene matches: 4. The length of the CDR3 is 15 residues. CDR3 protein: CASSSLAGAADTQYF. The DNA for the CDR3 is TGTGCCAGCAGCTCACTAGCGGGGGCGGCAGATACGCAGTATTTT.

This clone appeared once. V gene TRBV19 combines with J gene TRBJ1-1; D possibly corresponds to TRBD1 (6 bases). The CDR3 covers 15 residues. Germline CDR1 LNHDA, CDR2 SQIVND (reference sequence). V lost 7 bases to trimming and J lost 2 bases, with 17 bases between them. The CDR3 DNA is TGTGCCAGTATCCCTACTAAACAGGGAAACACTGAAGCTTTCTTT. This translates into CASIPTKQGNTEAFF.

The chain employs TRBV5-1 and TRBJ2-5; 8 positions agree with TRBD2. The germline V gene encodes CDR1 SGHRS and CDR2 YFSETQ. The CDR3 has 14 amino acids. J gave up 4 bases and V 5 bases, and 7 bases lay outside the gene matches. The CDR3 DNA sequence: TGCGCCAGCAGAAGAGCGGGAGAAATAGAGACCCAGTACTTC. It encodes CASRRAGEIETQYF.

This chain links TRBV2 with TRBJ2-2; 10 bases line up with TRBD2. The CDR3 spans 15 residues. V trimming: 6 bases; J trimming: 1 base; junction bases outside the gene matches: 2. Per germline, CDR1 SNHLY and CDR2 FYNNEI. CDR3 sequence: CASRRLAGNTGELFF. CDR3 DNA: TGTGCCAGCAGGAGACTAGCGGGGAACACCGGGGAGCTGTTTTTT.

The rearrangement joins TRBV6-5 to TRBJ2-7; possibly TRBD1 for D (6 bases). V gave up 8 bases and J gave up 1 base, with 9 bases separating them. The CDR3 covers 12 residues. Germline values: CDR1 MNHEY, CDR2 SVGAGI. This chain's CDR3 is CASGQSSYEQYF. Written as DNA, the CDR3 is TGTGCCAGCGGACAGAGTTCCTACGAGCAGTACTTC.

The rearrangement links TRBV10-3 to TRBJ1-3; D is uncertain. V was trimmed by 2 bases and J by 0 bases, leaving 8 bases between them. The CDR3 is 15 amino acids. CDR1 ENHRY and CDR2 SYGVKD come from the germline V gene. This CDR3 reads CAISESGSSGNTIYF. CDR3 DNA sequence: TGTGCCATCAGTGAGAGTGGGAGCTCTGGAAACACCATATATTTT.